Shown below are 25 T cell receptor beta chains from a single sample sequenced in a study of regulatory T cells in long-lasting Graves disease. To make TCR beta libraries, researchers used iRepertoire HTBI primers and Arm-PCR of CDR3 regions. One entry per CDR3 protein results from TCRdb running MiXCR on the multiplex PCR reads. The table includes about 220,000 distinct CDR3 sequences, about 19% detected once. Time point: newly diagnosed GD, antithyroid drugs for less than 3 months. PBMC-extracted RNA yielded the TCR library. The sample was also reused in another study, on T cells in Graves' hyperthyroidism and ophthalmopathy.

The material was peripheral blood mononuclear cells (PBMCs), obtained at new diagnosis, from a patient treated with antithyroid drugs. The receptors here all came from a woman aged 25-40 years with Graves disease.

This clonotype was picked up one time. A read error may produce the germline difference seen at one junction end. This chain links TRBV28 with TRBJ1-3; 7 bases line up with TRBD1. The CDR3 has 16 residues. Looked up from germline, CDR1 is MDHEN and CDR2 is SYDVKM. The CDR3 bases are TGTGCCAGCAGTTCCCCAGGGGGTAAAACTGGAGACACCATATATTTT. Translation gives CASSSPGGKTGDTIYF.

Ten or more counts support this clonotype. Compared with germline, one end of the junction differs, possibly owing to a read error. The rearrangement joins TRBV5-5 to TRBJ1-1; 11 positions match TRBD1. The CDR3 is made up of 15 amino acids. The V gene's germline CDR1 is SGHKS and CDR2 YYEKEE (reference sequence). CDR3 in DNA: TGCGCCAGCAGCACCGGACAGGGGGCTCCCTCTGAAGCTTTCTTT. Protein product: CASSTGQGAPSEAFF. The whole variable domain, remainder taken from reference TRBV5-5 and TRBJ1-1, is DAGVTQSPTHLIKTRGQQVTLRCSPISGHKSVSWYQQVLGQGPQFIFQYYEKEERGRGNFPDRFSARQFPNYSSELNVNALLLGDSALYLCASSTGQGAPSEAFFGQGTRLTVV.

This clonotype was detected ten times or more. This sequence joins TRBV11-2 and TRBJ2-1, with 8 bases fitting TRBD1. Germline lookup yields CDR1 SGHAT and CDR2 FQNNGV. V shed 5 bases, J shed 3 bases, and the junction held 3 bases outside the gene matches. The CDR3 has 14 residues. The CDR3 here is CASSRGTGYNEQFF. The DNA of the CDR3 is TGTGCCAGCAGCCGAGGGACAGGCTACAATGAGCAGTTCTTC. The full variable domain, with the rest looked up from reference TRBV11-2 and TRBJ2-1, is EAGVAQSPRYKIIEKRQSVAFWCNPISGHATLYWYQQILGQGPKLLIQFQNNGVVDDSQLPKDRFSAERLKGVDSTLKIQPAKLEDSAVYLCASSRGTGYNEQFFGPGTRLTVL.

Many counts were recorded for this clonotype. The gene calls are TRBV29-1 and TRBJ1-3; D not resolved. There are 12 residues in the CDR3. V lost 4 bases and J 2 bases, leaving 6 bases between the germline ends. Germline V CDR1 and CDR2: SQVTM, ANQGSEA. CDR3: CSVGGTGNTIYF. CDR3 nucleotide sequence: TGCAGCGTTGGAGGGACTGGAAACACCATATATTTT.

This clonotype was found many times. The CDR3 DNA reads TGTGCCAGCAGAAGTAACTATGGCTACACCTTC. As protein: CASRSNYGYTF. The chain uses TRBV6-1 and TRBJ1-2; D gene ambiguous. Trimming shortened V by 6 bases and J by 1 base, and 3 bases separated the two germline ends. CDR1 is MNHNS and CDR2 is SASEGT in the germline V gene. The CDR3 extends over 11 amino acids.

There are many counts of this clonotype. The chain joins TRBV19 to TRBJ2-5; D is uncertain. CDR1 and CDR2 (germline): LNHDA, SQIVND (reference sequence). The CDR3 extends over 13 amino acids. Trimming stripped 3 bases from V and 2 bases from J, with 7 bases between. The CDR3 spells CASSINFQETQYF. The CDR3 bases are TGTGCCAGTAGTATTAACTTTCAAGAGACCCAGTACTTC.

In its sample, this clonotype was seen many times. V and J are TRBV27 and TRBJ2-3; 11 positions match TRBD2. The CDR3 has 15 residues. Per germline, CDR1 MNHEY and CDR2 SMNVEV (reference sequence). J gave up 7 bases and V 5 bases, and 8 bases lay outside the gene matches. This CDR3 is CASSPPGLAANTQYF. The CDR3 DNA reads TGTGCCAGCAGTCCCCCGGGACTAGCGGCAAATACGCAGTATTTT.

The CDR3 bases are TGTGCCAGTAGCTATACGGTGGGCAGGGATAGCAATCAGCCCCAGCATTTT. Amino acids: CASSYTVGRDSNQPQHF. V and J are TRBV19 and TRBJ1-5, with D perhaps TRBD1 (5 bases). Trimming took off 6 bases at V and 0 bases at J, with 18 bases between the two ends. Germline lookup yields CDR1 LNHDA and CDR2 SQIVND (reference sequence). The CDR3 length is 17 residues. Using reference TRBV19 and TRBJ1-5 for the parts outside the CDR3, the full variable domain is DGGITQSPKYLFRKEGQNVTLSCEQNLNHDAMYWYRQDPGQGLRLIYYSQIVNDFQKGDIAEGYSVSREKKESFPLTVTSAQKNPTAFYLCASSYTVGRDSNQPQHFGDGTRLSIL.

This clonotype has a count of ten or more. This sequence joins TRBV20-1 and TRBJ2-1; 10 nucleotides match TRBD2. In germline, CDR1 is DFQATT, CDR2 SNEGSKA (reference sequence). J gave up 9 bases and V 0 bases, and 8 bases lay outside the gene matches. The CDR3 sequence is 15 residues long. The CDR3 DNA is TGCAGTGCTAGAGATCTGTCTAGCGGGAGAGGTGAGCAGTTCTTC. Translating gives CSARDLSSGRGEQFF.

In this sample, this clonotype turned up many times. The chain is built from TRBV19 and TRBJ2-1, with 10 bases that match TRBD1. CDR1 and CDR2 from the germline V gene are LNHDA and SQIVND (reference sequence). Trimming removed 1 base from V and 4 bases from J; junction bases left unmatched: 10. The CDR3 length is 18 residues. CDR3 in amino acids: CASSIGQGASPGYNEQFF. DNA for the CDR3: TGTGCCAGTAGTATAGGACAGGGGGCTTCCCCTGGATACAATGAGCAGTTCTTC.

This clonotype occurred a few times. This chain joins TRBV7-3 and TRBJ1-2, with D maybe TRBD1 (5 bases). CDR1 and CDR2 from the germline V gene are SGHTA and FQGTGA. The CDR3 consists of 20 residues. The V end lost 0 bases, the J end lost 1 base, and 24 bases lay between the germline ends. The CDR3 region is CASSLTVNDHGTVDNYGYTF. The CDR3 DNA reads as TGTGCCAGCAGCTTAACGGTAAACGACCACGGGACGGTCGATAACTATGGCTACACCTTC.

The rearrangement uses TRBV25-1 and TRBJ1-3; D is ambiguous. Germline CDR1 MGHDK, CDR2 SYGVNS. This CDR3 spans 14 amino acids. V was trimmed by 2 bases and J by 2 bases, leaving 7 bases between them. The CDR3 loop is CASSEPGPGNTIYF. CDR3 coding DNA: TGTGCCAGCAGTGAACCGGGTCCTGGAAACACCATATATTTT.

This clonotype turned up a few times. The chain links TRBV18 to TRBJ2-1, with 9 nucleotides matching TRBD2. Germline lookup yields CDR1 KGHSH and CDR2 LQKENI. The CDR3 is 16 amino acids. Trimming at V came to 0 bases and at J to 3 bases, leaving 3 bases not matched to a gene. CDR3 DNA sequence: TGTGCCAGCTCACCACCGACTAGCGGAGTCTACAATGAGCAGTTCTTC. As protein: CASSPPTSGVYNEQFF.

At least ten counts were recorded for this clonotype. The chain uses TRBV6-1 and TRBJ2-1, with 7 bases that match TRBD1. CDR1 and CDR2 from the germline V gene are MNHNS and SASEGT. This CDR3 contains 14 residues. The ends lost 6 bases at V and 6 bases at J; junction bases unmatched: 8. CDR3 sequence: CASRTGQPPNEQFF. The CDR3 DNA is TGTGCCAGCAGAACGGGACAGCCGCCCAATGAGCAGTTCTTC.

In its sample, this clonotype was seen many times. The V gene is TRBV7-3, the J gene TRBJ1-1; 8 bases align to TRBD1. After removal of 5 bases from V and 1 base from J, the junction contained 3 bases not matched to a gene. The length of the CDR3 is 14 residues. Germline loops: CDR1 SGHTA, CDR2 FQGTGA. The CDR3 DNA is TGTGCCAGCAGCGTACAGGGGGAGAACACTGAAGCTTTCTTT. Translated, it gives CASSVQGENTEAFF.

This clonotype was seen ten or more times. This chain uses TRBV20-1 with TRBJ1-4, with D maybe TRBD1 (6 bases). V was shortened by 4 bases and J by 0 bases, with 21 bases between the two germline ends. The CDR3 has 18 amino acids. CDR1 is DFQATT and CDR2 is SNEGSKA in the germline V gene (reference sequence). The CDR3 region is CSAIGGQGVGATNEKLFF. The CDR3 bases are TGCAGTGCTATTGGGGGGCAGGGAGTCGGTGCAACTAATGAAAAACTGTTTTTT.

This clonotype was observed many times. The chain combines TRBV28 with TRBJ2-7, with a possible D match to TRBD1 (5 bases). CDR3 length: 15 amino acids. V lost 7 bases, J lost 0 bases, and 16 bases lay in between. Germline lookup yields CDR1 MDHEN and CDR2 SYDVKM. In DNA, the CDR3 is TGTGCCAGCAACCTATTAGGGGCCCCCTCCTACGAGCAGTACTTC. Translation gives CASNLLGAPSYEQYF.

Comment on this clonotype: A read error is possible here, since a much larger clone lies one base away. The rearrangement uses TRBV5-1 and TRBJ2-3; D tentatively fits TRBD1 or TRBD2 (6 bases each). The CDR3 has 16 amino acids. Germline CDR1 is SGHRS and CDR2 is YFSETQ. The CDR3 is CASSLRGTGGTDTQYF. DNA for the CDR3: TGTGCCAGCAGCTTGAGGGGGACTGGTGGGACAGATACGCAGTATTTT.

The chain carries TRBV5-1 and TRBJ2-1, with TRBD2 matching over 11 bases. The length of the CDR3 is 17 residues. CDR1 is SGHRS, CDR2 YFSETQ, per germline. Trimming took 4 bases from V and 8 from J; bases not matched to a gene: 14. This CDR3 is CASSTRGLAGGVDEQFF. In nucleotides, the CDR3 is TGCGCCAGCAGCACCAGGGGGCTAGCGGGAGGAGTAGATGAGCAGTTCTTC.

A word on this clonotype: With a much larger clone just one base away, this may be a read error. The genes are TRBV18 and TRBJ2-2; TRBD2 might be the D (6 bases). Germline V CDR1 and CDR2: KGHSH, LQKENI. This CDR3 spans 15 amino acids. V was cut by 4 bases and J by 6 bases, with 15 bases left in between. CDR3 loop: CASSRRKGGSGELFF. The CDR3 DNA reads TGTGCCAGCTCACGCAGAAAGGGAGGTTCCGGGGAGCTGTTTTTT. Combining the CDR3 with reference TRBV18 and TRBJ2-2 gives the whole variable domain NAGVMQNPRHLVRRRGQEARLRCSPMKGHSHVYWYRQLPEEGLKFMVYLQKENIIDESGMPKERFSAEFPKEGPSILRIQQVVRGDSAAYFCASSRRKGGSGELFFGEGSRLTVL.

Ten or more counts support this clonotype. This chain connects TRBV2 to TRBJ2-1, with 10 bases fitting TRBD2. The V gene end was trimmed by 6 bases and the J gene end by 15 bases; junction bases not matched to a gene: 14. The CDR3 sequence is 14 residues long. Per germline, CDR1 SNHLY and CDR2 FYNNEI. CDR3 amino acids: CASSSGRAGLGLFF. For the CDR3, the DNA is TGTGCCAGCAGCAGCGGGAGGGCCGGTTTGGGGCTGTTCTTC.

This clonotype occurred a few times. The chain is built from TRBV2 and TRBJ2-7, with 12 bases aligning to TRBD1. This CDR3 has 14 residues. The germline CDR1 and CDR2 sequences are SNHLY and FYNNEI. V lost 7 bases to trimming and J lost 3 bases; unmatched junction nucleotides: 4. Here the CDR3 reads CASTGTGGSYEQYF. The CDR3 DNA is TGTGCCAGCACCGGGACAGGGGGCAGCTACGAGCAGTACTTC.

The chain couples TRBV20-1 to TRBJ2-7; D is possibly TRBD1 or TRBD2 (5 bases each). CDR3 length: 13 residues. V gave up 3 bases and J gave up 0 bases, with 9 bases separating them. Germline V gene lookup returns CDR1 DFQATT and CDR2 SNEGSKA (reference sequence). The CDR3 loop reads CSASDGTSYEQYF. CDR3 sequence (DNA): TGCAGTGCTAGTGACGGGACCTCCTACGAGCAGTACTTC.

Many counts were recorded for this clonotype. The gene calls are TRBV30 and TRBJ2-3, with D hard to call. The CDR3 has 13 residues. Looked up from germline, CDR1 is GTSNPN and CDR2 is SVGIG (reference sequence). V was trimmed by 3 bases and J by 4 bases, leaving 11 bases between them. The DNA of the CDR3 is TGTGCCTGGAGCACCCAAGCCCCAGATACGCAGTATTTT. It is translated as CAWSTQAPDTQYF.

This clonotype showed up many times. The CDR3 coding sequence is TGTGCCAGCAGTCAGACAGGGAACAATCAGCCCCAGCATTTT. As protein: CASSQTGNNQPQHF. The chain joins TRBV25-1 to TRBJ1-5, with TRBD1 matching 7 bases. This CDR3 has 14 amino acids. Germline CDR1 and CDR2: MGHDK and SYGVNS. J was trimmed by 3 bases and V by 5 bases; bases with no gene match: 4.